The 21 T cell receptor beta chains reported below all come from one sample, sequenced in a study of cytomegalovirus exposure and HLA in healthy donors. PCR employed 60 Vbeta and 13 Jbeta primers. TCRdb's copy holds only in-frame clones and misses some; the assay was immunoSEQ multiplex PCR. Found here are some 150,000 clones, 82% of them singletons; the top ten hold 3.2%. Sequencing was carried out using PBMCs. The receptors originated from a man between 18 and 29 years old in good health and CMV-seropositive.

The rearrangement links TRBV10-2 to TRBJ2-1; possible D gene TRBD2, 6 bases. V was trimmed by 3 bases and J by 10 bases, leaving 10 bases between them. The CDR3 sequence is 12 residues long. Germline CDR1 reads WSHSY; CDR2 reads SAAADI. The DNA of the CDR3 is TGCGCCAGCAGTGACCGCACTAGCGAGCAGTTCTTC. It translates to CASSDRTSEQFF.

The V and J genes are TRBV5-3 and TRBJ2-5; D is uncertain. TRBV5-3 is noted as an ORF with a role that remains uncertain. The CDR3 runs to 18 residues. The V and J ends lost 3 bases and 2 bases respectively, with 23 bases between them. CDR3 nucleotides: TGTGCCAGAAGCTCCTACCGTGCCCATGACTCCTTACAAGAGACCCAGTACTTC. Its translation: CARSSYRAHDSLQETQYF.

The CDR3 DNA reads as TGTGCCTGGAGTGAGGGAGTTCATAACTATGGCTACACCTTC. It translates to CAWSEGVHNYGYTF. The chain is built from TRBV30 and TRBJ1-2, with D unclear. The CDR3 has 14 amino acids. The V end was cut by 1 base, the J end by 1 base, with 10 bases between. Germline V gene data show CDR1 as GTSNPN and CDR2 as SVGIG (reference sequence). The variable domain in full, with the rest retrieved from reference TRBV30 and TRBJ1-2, is SQTIHQWPATLVQPVGSPLSLECTVEGTSNPNLYWYRQAAGRGLQLLFYSVGIGQISSEVPQNLSASRPQDRQFILSSKKLLLSDSGFYLCAWSEGVHNYGYTFGSGTRLTVV.

The V gene is TRBV7-9, the J gene TRBJ2-3; the match to TRBD1 covers 10 bases. Germline CDR1 is SEHNR and CDR2 is FQNEAQ (reference sequence). V lost 4 bases and J lost 4; bases outside the gene matches: 5. The CDR3 extends over 15 amino acids. This chain's CDR3 is CASSSDRGRADTQYF. The CDR3 DNA reads as TGTGCCAGCAGCTCGGACAGGGGGAGGGCAGATACGCAGTATTTT. The full variable domain, completed using reference TRBV7-9 and TRBJ2-3, is DTGVSQNPRHKITKRGQNVTFRCDPISEHNRLYWYRQTLGQGPEFLTYFQNEAQLEKSRLLSDRFSAERPKGSFSTLEIQRTEQGDSAMYLCASSSDRGRADTQYFGPGTRLTVL.

This clone has a single count. The genes are TRBV2 and TRBJ2-7, with D possibly TRBD2 on 6 matching bases. The CDR3 sequence is 14 residues long. Germline V gives CDR1 SNHLY, CDR2 FYNNEI. The V end lost 5 bases, the J end lost 5 bases, and 16 bases lay between the germline ends. CDR3 in amino acids: CASSLLGEVDEQYF. For the CDR3, the DNA is TGTGCCAGCAGTCTCCTTGGGGAGGTCGACGAGCAGTACTTC.

This rearrangement joins TRBV6-4 to TRBJ2-5; D is ambiguous. Germline CDR1 MRHNA, CDR2 SNTAGT. CDR3 size: 14 residues. The ends were cut back, 4 bases at V and 5 bases at J, with 14 bases in the middle. The DNA for the CDR3 is TGTGCCAGCAGTGCCCCGAGGCCCTGGGAGACCCAGTACTTC. Amino acids: CASSAPRPWETQYF.

V and J are TRBV28 and TRBJ2-2; 8 positions match TRBD1. The length of the CDR3 is 17 residues. The junction had 7 bases not matched to a gene; V was cut back by 3 bases and J by 1 base. Germline lookup yields CDR1 MDHEN and CDR2 SYDVKM. CDR3 DNA: TGTGCCAGCAGTTTCCCCGGGACAGGAAAGAACACCGGGGAGCTGTTTTTT. Translation: CASSFPGTGKNTGELFF.

V usage is TRBV2 and J usage is TRBJ1-2; 8 positions match TRBD1. Germline assignment: CDR1 SNHLY and CDR2 FYNNEI. V trimming: 3 bases; J trimming: 8 bases; junction bases outside the gene matches: 5. The CDR3 length is 13 residues. The CDR3 reads CASSDQGARGYTF. In DNA, the CDR3 is TGTGCCAGCAGTGATCAGGGGGCTCGGGGCTACACCTTC.

The chain is built from TRBV5-1 and TRBJ2-1; tentative D call: TRBD2 (6 bases). Germline assignment: CDR1 SGHRS and CDR2 YFSETQ. V shed 7 bases and J shed 5 bases, with 22 bases lying between them. The CDR3 runs to 16 residues. The CDR3 DNA reads as TGCGCCAGCGCTAAGGCCAACCGGCGGGAAGACAATGAGCAGTTCTTC. It is translated as CASAKANRREDNEQFF.

The rearrangement joins TRBV7-9 to TRBJ2-1, with a tentative D call TRBD2 (6 bases). This CDR3 contains 14 residues. Germline V CDR1 and CDR2: SEHNR, FQNEAQ (reference sequence). V lost 1 base and J lost 6, with 10 bases in between. CDR3 sequence: CASSLVLGGNEQFF. DNA for the CDR3: TGTGCCAGCAGCTTAGTCTTGGGGGGCAATGAGCAGTTCTTC.

The V gene is TRBV6-4, the J gene TRBJ1-5; a weak D match, TRBD1 (6 bases). Trimming removed 6 bases at V and 3 bases at J, with 12 bases between. The CDR3 extends over 14 amino acids. The germline V gene encodes CDR1 MRHNA and CDR2 SNTAGT. The CDR3 DNA reads TGTGCCAGCAGCGCGGACAGCGCCAATCAGCCCCAGCATTTT. Residues: CASSADSANQPQHF.

V gene TRBV5-6 combines with J gene TRBJ2-7; D is unresolved. The V gene lost 4 bases and the J gene lost 8 bases, with 10 bases spanning the gap. The CDR3 loop spans 11 amino acids. Germline V gives CDR1 SGHDT, CDR2 YYEEEE. The CDR3 bases are TGTGCCAGCAGCAGGCGGTCTCAGCAGTACTTC. It specifies CASSRRSQQYF.

The gene calls are TRBV9 and TRBJ2-7, with D maybe TRBD2 (6 bases). Per the germline V gene, CDR1 is SGDLS and CDR2 is YYNGEE. V shed 0 bases and J shed 4 bases, with 14 bases lying between them. CDR3 length: 15 amino acids. CDR3 sequence: CASSVGTAGRYEQYF. The CDR3 DNA reads as TGTGCCAGCAGCGTAGGAACGGCAGGGAGGTACGAGCAGTACTTC.

V gene TRBV28 combines with J gene TRBJ1-4; possible D gene TRBD1, 6 bases. The germline V gene encodes CDR1 MDHEN and CDR2 SYDVKM. The CDR3 contains 16 residues. Between the trimmed V and J ends, which lost 8 bases and 10 bases, there was a span of 26 bases. The CDR3 spells CASGGTRKGPRGKLFF. CDR3 nucleotides: TGTGCCAGCGGTGGGACAAGAAAGGGACCGAGGGGAAAACTGTTTTTT.

In this sample, this clone turned up once. The chain joins TRBV5-4 to TRBJ2-1; D is ambiguous. Germline V lookup: CDR1 SGHNT, CDR2 YYREEE (reference sequence). The CDR3 has 15 residues. Between the trimmed V and J ends, which lost 1 base and 5 bases, there was a span of 13 bases. In DNA form, the CDR3 reads TGTGCCAGCAGCTTGCTCGAGAAGAGTAACAATGAGCAGTTCTTC. Translated, it gives CASSLLEKSNNEQFF.

This clone has just one count. The V call is TRBV27, the J call TRBJ2-7, with TRBD1 matching over 9 bases. After removal of 4 bases from V and 3 bases from J, the junction contained 7 bases not matched to a gene. The CDR3 consists of 15 residues. The germline V gene encodes CDR1 MNHEY and CDR2 SMNVEV (reference sequence). The CDR3 sequence: CASSYSGTGIYEQYF. Written as DNA, the CDR3 is TGTGCCAGCAGTTACTCCGGGACAGGGATCTACGAGCAGTACTTC.

V gene TRBV4-1 combines with J gene TRBJ2-5; no firm D call. V dropped 0 bases and J dropped 1 base, with 12 bases sitting between them. The CDR3 is made up of 16 amino acids. Germline values: CDR1 MGHRA, CDR2 YSYEKL. CDR3 nucleotide sequence: TGCGCCAGCAGCCAAGAGGTCGGTCTGTCCCAAGAGACCCAGTACTTC. Protein sequence: CASSQEVGLSQETQYF.

The chain links TRBV11-2 to TRBJ2-7; 7 bases are a match to TRBD1. CDR1 is SGHAT, CDR2 FQNNGV, per germline. J lost 0 bases, V lost 5 bases, and 1 base had no gene match. This CDR3 comprises 13 residues. CDR3 sequence: CASSRDSSYEQYF. The CDR3 region has the DNA TGTGCCAGCAGCCGGGACAGCTCCTACGAGCAGTACTTC.

The gene calls are TRBV25-1 and TRBJ2-1; 11 positions agree with TRBD1. Trimming removed 1 base from V and 3 bases from J; junction bases left unmatched: 8. This CDR3 contains 18 residues. In germline, CDR1 is MGHDK, CDR2 SYGVNS. In DNA form, the CDR3 reads TGTGCCAGCAGTGAATTCGGACAGGGGGCAATGGTCTACAATGAGCAGTTCTTC. As protein: CASSEFGQGAMVYNEQFF.

This rearrangement joins TRBV28 to TRBJ2-1; perhaps TRBD2 as D (6 bases). There are 14 residues in the CDR3. Between the trimmed V and J ends, which lost 3 bases and 7 bases, there was a span of 13 bases. Germline loops: CDR1 MDHEN, CDR2 SYDVKM. For the CDR3, the DNA is TGTGCCAGCAGTTTGGGCGGGATTGATAATGAGCAGTTCTTC. It specifies CASSLGGIDNEQFF.

V usage is TRBV19 and J usage is TRBJ2-1; no firm D call. The CDR3 consists of 10 residues. Germline CDR1 and CDR2: LNHDA and SQIVND (reference sequence). Trimming cost V 7 bases and J 8 bases, with 6 bases left between them. CDR3 sequence (DNA): TGTGCCAGTATTAGTTATGAGCAGTTCTTC. Translation gives CASISYEQFF.